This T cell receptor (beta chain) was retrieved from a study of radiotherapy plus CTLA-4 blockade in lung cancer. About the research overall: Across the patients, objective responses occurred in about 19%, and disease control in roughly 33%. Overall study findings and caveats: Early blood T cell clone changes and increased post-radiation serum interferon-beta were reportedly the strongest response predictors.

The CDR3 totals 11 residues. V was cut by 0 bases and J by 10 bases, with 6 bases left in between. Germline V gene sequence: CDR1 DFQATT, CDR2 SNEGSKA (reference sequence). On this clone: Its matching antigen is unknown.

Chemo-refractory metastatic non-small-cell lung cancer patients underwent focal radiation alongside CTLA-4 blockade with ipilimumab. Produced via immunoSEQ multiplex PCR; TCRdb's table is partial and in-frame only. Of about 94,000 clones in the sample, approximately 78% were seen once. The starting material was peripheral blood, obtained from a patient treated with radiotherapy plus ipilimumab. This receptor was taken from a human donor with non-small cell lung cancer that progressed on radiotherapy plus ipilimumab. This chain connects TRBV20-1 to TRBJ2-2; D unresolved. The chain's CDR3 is CSARESVELFF. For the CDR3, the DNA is TGCAGTGCTAGAGAAAGTGTGGAGCTGTTTTTT.